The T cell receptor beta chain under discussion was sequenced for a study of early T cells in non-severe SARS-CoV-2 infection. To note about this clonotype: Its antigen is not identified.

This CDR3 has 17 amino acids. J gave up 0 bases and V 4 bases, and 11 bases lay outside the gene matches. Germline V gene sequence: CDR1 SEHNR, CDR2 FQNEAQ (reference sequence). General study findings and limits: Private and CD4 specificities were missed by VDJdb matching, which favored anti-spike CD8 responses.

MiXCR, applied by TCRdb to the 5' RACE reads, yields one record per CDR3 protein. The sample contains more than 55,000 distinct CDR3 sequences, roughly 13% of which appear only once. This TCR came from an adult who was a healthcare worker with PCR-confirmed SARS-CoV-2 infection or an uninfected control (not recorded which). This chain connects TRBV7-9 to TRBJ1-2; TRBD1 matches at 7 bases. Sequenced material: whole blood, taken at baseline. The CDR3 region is CASSSWLQGPSNYGYTF. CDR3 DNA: TGTGCCAGCAGCTCCTGGCTACAGGGGCCATCTAACTATGGCTACACCTTC.